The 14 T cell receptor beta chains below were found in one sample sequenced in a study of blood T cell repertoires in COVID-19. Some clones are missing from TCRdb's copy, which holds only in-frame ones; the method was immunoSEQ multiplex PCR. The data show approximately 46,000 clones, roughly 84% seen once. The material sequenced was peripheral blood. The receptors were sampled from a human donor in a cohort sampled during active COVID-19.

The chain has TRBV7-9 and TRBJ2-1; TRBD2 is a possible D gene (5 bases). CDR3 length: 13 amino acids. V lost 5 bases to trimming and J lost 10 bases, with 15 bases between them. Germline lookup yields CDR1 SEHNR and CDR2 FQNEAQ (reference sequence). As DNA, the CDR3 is TGTGCCAGCAGCCCTCGGCCCCGAGGGGAGCAGTTCTTC. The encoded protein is CASSPRPRGEQFF. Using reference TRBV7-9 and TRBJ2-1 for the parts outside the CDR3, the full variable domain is DTGVSQNPRHKITKRGQNVTFRCDPISEHNRLYWYRQTLGQGPEFLTYFQNEAQLEKSRLLSDRFSAERPKGSFSTLEIQRTEQGDSAMYLCASSPRPRGEQFFGPGTRLTVL.

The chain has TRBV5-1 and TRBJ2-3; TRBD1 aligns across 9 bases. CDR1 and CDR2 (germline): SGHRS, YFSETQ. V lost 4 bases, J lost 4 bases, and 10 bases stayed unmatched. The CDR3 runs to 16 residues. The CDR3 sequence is CASSTGTGYVADTQYF. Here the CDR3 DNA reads TGCGCCAGCAGCACGGGGACAGGGTATGTAGCAGATACGCAGTATTTT.

CDR3 DNA: TGTGCCAGCAGCACGGACAGGGGAGGGTATGGCTACACCTTC. The encoded protein is CASSTDRGGYGYTF. The V and J genes are TRBV6-5 and TRBJ1-2; 9 bases line up with TRBD1. This CDR3 spans 14 amino acids. The germline CDR1 and CDR2 sequences are MNHEY and SVGAGI. V lost 6 bases to trimming and J lost 5 bases; unmatched junction nucleotides: 7.

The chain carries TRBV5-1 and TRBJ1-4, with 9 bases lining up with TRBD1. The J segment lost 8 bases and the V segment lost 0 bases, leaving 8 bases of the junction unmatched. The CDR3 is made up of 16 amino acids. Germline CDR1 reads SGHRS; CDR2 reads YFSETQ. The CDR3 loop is CASSLGDREGSEKLFF. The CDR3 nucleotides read TGCGCCAGCAGCTTGGGGGACAGGGAGGGGAGCGAAAAACTGTTTTTT.

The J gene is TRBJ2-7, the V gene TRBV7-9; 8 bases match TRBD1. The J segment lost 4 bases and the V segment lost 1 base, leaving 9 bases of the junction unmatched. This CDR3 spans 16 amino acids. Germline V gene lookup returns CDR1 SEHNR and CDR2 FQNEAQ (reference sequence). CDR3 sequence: CASSLVPTGDRYEQYF. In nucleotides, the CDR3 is TGTGCCAGCAGCTTAGTGCCGACAGGGGATCGGTACGAGCAGTACTTC.

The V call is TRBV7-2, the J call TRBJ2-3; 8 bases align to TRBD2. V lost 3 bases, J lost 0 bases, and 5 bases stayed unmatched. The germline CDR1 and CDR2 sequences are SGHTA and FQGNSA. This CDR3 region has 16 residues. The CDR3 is CASSFTGTRSTDTQYF. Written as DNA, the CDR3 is TGTGCCAGCAGCTTCACCGGGACTAGGAGCACAGATACGCAGTATTTT.

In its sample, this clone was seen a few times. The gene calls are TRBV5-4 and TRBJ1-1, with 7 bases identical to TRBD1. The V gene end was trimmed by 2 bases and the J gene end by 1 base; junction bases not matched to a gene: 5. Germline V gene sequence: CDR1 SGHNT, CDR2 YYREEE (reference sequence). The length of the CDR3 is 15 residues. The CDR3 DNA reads TGTGCCAGCAGCTTAAGGGGGCAAAGGAACACTGAAGCTTTCTTT. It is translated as CASSLRGQRNTEAFF. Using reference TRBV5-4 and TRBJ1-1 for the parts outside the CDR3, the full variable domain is ETGVTQSPTHLIKTRGQQVTLRCSSQSGHNTVSWYQQALGQGPQFIFQYYREEENGRGNFPPRFSGLQFPNYSSELNVNALELDDSALYLCASSLRGQRNTEAFFGQGTRLTVV.

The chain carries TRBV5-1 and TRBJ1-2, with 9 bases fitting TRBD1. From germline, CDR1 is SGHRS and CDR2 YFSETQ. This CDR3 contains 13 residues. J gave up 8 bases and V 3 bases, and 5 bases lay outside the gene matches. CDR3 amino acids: CASSSQGAGGYTF. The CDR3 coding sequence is TGCGCCAGCAGCTCACAGGGGGCAGGCGGCTACACCTTC.

CDR3 sequence: CSGTTDSSYEQYF. The CDR3 DNA is TGCAGCGGCACGACGGACAGCTCCTACGAGCAGTACTTC. The chain carries TRBV29-1 and TRBJ2-7; weak D call: TRBD1 (6 bases). Germline CDR1 is SQVTM and CDR2 is ANQGSEA. Trimming took off 7 bases at V and 0 bases at J, with 13 bases between the two ends. The CDR3 contains 13 residues.

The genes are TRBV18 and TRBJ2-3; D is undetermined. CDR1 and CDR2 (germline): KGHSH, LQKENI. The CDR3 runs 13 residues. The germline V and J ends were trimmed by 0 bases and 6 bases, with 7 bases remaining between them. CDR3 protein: CASSPPSVDTQYF. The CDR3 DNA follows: TGTGCCAGCTCACCACCGTCGGTGGATACGCAGTATTTT.

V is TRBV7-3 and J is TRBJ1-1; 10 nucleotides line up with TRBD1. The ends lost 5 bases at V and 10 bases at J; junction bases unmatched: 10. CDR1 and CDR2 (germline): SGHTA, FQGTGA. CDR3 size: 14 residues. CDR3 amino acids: CASSPGTGAGIAFF. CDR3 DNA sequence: TGTGCCAGCAGCCCCGGGACAGGGGCTGGTATAGCTTTCTTT.

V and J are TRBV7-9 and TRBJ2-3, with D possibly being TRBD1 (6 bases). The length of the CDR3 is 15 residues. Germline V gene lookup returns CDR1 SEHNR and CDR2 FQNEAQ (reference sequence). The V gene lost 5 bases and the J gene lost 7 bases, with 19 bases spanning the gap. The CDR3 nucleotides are TGTGCCAGCAGCAAGGGGGTAGAATCACAAAATACGCAGTATTTT. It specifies CASSKGVESQNTQYF.

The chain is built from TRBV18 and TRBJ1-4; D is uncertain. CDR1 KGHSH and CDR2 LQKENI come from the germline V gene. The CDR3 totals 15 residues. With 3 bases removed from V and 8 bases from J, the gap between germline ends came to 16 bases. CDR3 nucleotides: TGTGCCAGCTCACCCACGGGGAAGGGTAAGGAAAAACTGTTTTTT. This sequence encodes CASSPTGKGKEKLFF.

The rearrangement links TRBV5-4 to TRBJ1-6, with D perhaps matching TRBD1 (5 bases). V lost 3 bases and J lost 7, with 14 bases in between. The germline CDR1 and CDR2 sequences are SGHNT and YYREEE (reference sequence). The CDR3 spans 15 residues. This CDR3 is CASSSGILGNSPLHF. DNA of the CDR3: TGTGCCAGCAGCTCAGGGATACTGGGGAATTCACCCCTCCACTTT.